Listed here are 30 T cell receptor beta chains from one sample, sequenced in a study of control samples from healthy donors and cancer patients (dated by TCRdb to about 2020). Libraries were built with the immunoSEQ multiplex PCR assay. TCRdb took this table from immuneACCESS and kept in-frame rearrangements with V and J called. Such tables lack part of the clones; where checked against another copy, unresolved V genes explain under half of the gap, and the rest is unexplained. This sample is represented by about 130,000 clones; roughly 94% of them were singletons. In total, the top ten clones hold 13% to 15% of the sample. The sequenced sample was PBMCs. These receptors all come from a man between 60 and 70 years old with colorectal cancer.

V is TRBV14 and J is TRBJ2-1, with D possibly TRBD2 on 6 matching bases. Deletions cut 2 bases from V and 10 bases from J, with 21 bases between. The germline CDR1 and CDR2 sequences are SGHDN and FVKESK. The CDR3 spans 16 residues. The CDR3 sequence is CASSQRRGLRSVEQFF. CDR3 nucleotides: TGTGCCAGCAGCCAACGGAGGGGCCTACGAAGCGTCGAGCAGTTCTTC.

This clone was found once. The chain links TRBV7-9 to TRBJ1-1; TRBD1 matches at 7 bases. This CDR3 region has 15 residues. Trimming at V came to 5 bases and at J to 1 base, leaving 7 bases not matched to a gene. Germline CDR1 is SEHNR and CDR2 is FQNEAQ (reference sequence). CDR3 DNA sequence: TGTGCCAGCAGCGTCTCCGGGACAGCGAACACTGAAGCTTTCTTT. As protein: CASSVSGTANTEAFF.

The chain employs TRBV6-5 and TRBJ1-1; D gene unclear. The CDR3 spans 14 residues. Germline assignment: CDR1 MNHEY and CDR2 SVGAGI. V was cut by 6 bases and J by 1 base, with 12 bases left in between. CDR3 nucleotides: TGTGCCAGCAGCGGAGGATGGGGGAACACTGAAGCTTTCTTT. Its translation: CASSGGWGNTEAFF.

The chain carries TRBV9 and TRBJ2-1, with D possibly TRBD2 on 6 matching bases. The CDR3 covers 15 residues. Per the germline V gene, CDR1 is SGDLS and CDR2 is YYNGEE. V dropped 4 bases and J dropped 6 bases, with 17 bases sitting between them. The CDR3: CASSPRLLALNEQFF. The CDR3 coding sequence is TGTGCCAGCAGCCCCCGGTTACTAGCTCTCAATGAGCAGTTCTTC.

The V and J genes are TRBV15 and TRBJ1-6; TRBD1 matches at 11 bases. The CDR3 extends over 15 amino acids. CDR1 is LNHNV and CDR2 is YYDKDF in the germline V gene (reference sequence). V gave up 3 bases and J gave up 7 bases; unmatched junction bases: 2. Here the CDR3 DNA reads TGTGCCACCAGCAGTGGACAGGGGGCGAATTCACCCCTCCACTTT. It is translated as CATSSGQGANSPLHF.

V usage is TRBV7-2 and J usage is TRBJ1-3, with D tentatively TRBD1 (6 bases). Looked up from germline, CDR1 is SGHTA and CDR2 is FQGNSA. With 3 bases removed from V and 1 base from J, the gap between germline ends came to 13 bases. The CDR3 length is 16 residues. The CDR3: CASSLEGGGSGNTIYF. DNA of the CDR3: TGTGCCAGCAGCTTGGAGGGGGGGGGATCTGGAAACACCATATATTTT.

The chain's CDR3 is CATSRDRQGNEKLFF. The CDR3 DNA sequence: TGTGCCACCAGCAGAGATCGTCAGGGTAATGAAAAACTGTTTTTT. The V call is TRBV15, the J call TRBJ1-4; perhaps TRBD1 as D (5 bases). Germline-derived CDR1 and CDR2 are LNHNV and YYDKDF (reference sequence). This CDR3 contains 15 residues. Trimming took 0 bases from V and 4 from J, leaving 9 bases between them.

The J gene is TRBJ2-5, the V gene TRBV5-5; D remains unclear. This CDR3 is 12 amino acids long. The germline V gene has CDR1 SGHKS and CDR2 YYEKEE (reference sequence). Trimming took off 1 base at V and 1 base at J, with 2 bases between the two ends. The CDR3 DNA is TGTGCCAGCAGCTTGCCCCAAGAGACCCAGTACTTC. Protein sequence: CASSLPQETQYF.

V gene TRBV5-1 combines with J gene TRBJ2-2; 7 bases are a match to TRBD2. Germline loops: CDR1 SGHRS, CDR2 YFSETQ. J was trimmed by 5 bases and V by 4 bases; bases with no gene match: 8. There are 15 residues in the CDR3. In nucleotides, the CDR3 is TGCGCCAGCAGCGCCCCGGGACTAAAAACCGGGGAGCTGTTTTTT. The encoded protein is CASSAPGLKTGELFF.

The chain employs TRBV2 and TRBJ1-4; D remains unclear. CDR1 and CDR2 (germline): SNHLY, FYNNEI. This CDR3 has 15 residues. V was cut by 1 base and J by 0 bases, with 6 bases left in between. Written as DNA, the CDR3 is TGTGCCAGCAGTGAAGTCTCGACAACTAATGAAAAACTGTTTTTT. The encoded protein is CASSEVSTTNEKLFF.

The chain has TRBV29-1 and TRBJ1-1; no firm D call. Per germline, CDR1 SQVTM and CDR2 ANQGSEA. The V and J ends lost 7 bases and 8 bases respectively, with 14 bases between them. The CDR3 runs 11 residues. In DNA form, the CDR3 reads TGCAGCGCCCACGAGTCCTTGGAAGCTTTCTTT. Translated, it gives CSAHESLEAFF.

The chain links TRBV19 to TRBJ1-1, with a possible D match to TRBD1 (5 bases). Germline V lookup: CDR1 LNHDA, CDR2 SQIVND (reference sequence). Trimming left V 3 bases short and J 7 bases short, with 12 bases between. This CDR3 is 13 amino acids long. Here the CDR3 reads CASSIVTGLEAFF. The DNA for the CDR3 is TGTGCCAGTAGTATCGTCACAGGACTTGAAGCTTTCTTT.

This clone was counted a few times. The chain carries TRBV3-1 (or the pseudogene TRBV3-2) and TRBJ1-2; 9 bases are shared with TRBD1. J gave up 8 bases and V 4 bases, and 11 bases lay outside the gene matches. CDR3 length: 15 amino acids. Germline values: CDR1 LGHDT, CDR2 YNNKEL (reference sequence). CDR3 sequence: CASSPSRDRVSGYTF. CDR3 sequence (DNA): TGTGCCAGCAGCCCTTCCCGGGACAGGGTTTCCGGCTACACCTTC.

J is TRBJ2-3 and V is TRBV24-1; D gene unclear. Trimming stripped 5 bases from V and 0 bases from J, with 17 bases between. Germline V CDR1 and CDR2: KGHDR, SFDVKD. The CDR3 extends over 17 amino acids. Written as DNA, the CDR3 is TGTGCCACCAGTGTTCCCTCTACAGTCAGTAGCACAGATACGCAGTATTTT. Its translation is CATSVPSTVSSTDTQYF.

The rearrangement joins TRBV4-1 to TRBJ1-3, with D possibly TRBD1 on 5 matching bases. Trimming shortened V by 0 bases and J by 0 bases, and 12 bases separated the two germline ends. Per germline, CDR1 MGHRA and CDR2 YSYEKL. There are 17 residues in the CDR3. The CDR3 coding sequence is TGCGCCAGCAGCCAAGATCCCCTCGACAGCTCTGGAAACACCATATATTTT. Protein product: CASSQDPLDSSGNTIYF.

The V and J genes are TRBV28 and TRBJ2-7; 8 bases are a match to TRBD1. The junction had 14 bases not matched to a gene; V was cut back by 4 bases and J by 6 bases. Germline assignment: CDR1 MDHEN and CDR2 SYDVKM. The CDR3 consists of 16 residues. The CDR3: CASSSYGQGRLAEQYF. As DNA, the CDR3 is TGTGCCAGCAGTTCCTACGGACAGGGAAGGTTGGCCGAGCAGTACTTC.

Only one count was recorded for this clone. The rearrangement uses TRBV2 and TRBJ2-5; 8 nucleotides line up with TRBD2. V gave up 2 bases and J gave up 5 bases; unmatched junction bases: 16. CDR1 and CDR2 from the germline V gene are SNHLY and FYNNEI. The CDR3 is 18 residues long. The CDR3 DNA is TGTGCCAGCAGTGAAAGGCCACCCCGGCTAACGGGGGGGGAGACCCAGTACTTC. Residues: CASSERPPRLTGGETQYF.

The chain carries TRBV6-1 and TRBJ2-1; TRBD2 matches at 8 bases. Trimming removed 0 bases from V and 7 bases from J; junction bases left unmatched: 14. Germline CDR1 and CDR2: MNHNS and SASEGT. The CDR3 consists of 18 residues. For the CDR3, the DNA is TGTGCCAGCAGTGAAGCCCTTAGCGGGGCCTCCCTTGCAAATGAGCAGTTCTTC. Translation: CASSEALSGASLANEQFF.

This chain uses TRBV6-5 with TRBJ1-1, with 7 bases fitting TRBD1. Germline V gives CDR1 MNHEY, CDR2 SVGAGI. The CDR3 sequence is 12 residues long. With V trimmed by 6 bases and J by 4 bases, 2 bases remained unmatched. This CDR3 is CASRQGSTEAFF. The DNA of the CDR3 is TGTGCCAGCAGACAGGGGAGCACTGAAGCTTTCTTT.

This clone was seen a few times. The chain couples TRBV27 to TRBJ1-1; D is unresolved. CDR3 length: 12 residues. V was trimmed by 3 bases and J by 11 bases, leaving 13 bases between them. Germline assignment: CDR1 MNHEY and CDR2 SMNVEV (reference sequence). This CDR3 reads CASSFMGSEAFF. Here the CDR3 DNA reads TGTGCCAGCAGTTTTATGGGTTCGGAGGCTTTCTTT.

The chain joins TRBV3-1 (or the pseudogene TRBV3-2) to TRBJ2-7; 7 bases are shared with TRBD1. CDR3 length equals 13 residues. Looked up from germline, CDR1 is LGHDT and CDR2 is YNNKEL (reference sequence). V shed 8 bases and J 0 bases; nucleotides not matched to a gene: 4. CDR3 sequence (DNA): TGTGCCAGCCAACAGGGGAGCTCCTACGAGCAGTACTTC. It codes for CASQQGSSYEQYF.

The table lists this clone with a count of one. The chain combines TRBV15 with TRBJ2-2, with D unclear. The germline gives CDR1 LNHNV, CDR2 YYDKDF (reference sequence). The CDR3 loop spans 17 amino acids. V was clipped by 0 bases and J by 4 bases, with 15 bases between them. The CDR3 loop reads CATSREIDRQITGELFF. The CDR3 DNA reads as TGTGCCACCAGCAGAGAAATTGATAGGCAGATCACCGGGGAGCTGTTTTTT. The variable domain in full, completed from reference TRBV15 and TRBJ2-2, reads DAMVIQNPRYQVTQFGKPVTLSCSQTLNHNVMYWYQQKSSQAPKLLFHYYDKDFNNEADTPDNFQSRRPNTSFCFLDIRSPGLGDTAMYLCATSREIDRQITGELFFGEGSRLTVL.

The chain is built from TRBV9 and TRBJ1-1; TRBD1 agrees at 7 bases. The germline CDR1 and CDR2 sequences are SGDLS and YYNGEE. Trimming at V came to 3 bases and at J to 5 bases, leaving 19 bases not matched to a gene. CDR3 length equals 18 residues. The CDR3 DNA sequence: TGTGCCAGCAGCGCCCGGGACAGCTTTAGGCGGAGGAGAACTGAAGCTTTCTTT. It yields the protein CASSARDSFRRRRTEAFF.

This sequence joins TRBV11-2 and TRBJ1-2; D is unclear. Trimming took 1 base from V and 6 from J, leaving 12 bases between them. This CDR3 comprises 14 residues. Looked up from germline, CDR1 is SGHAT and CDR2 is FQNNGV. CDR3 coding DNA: TGTGCCAGCAGCTTAGCCAGGATCGGGGATGGCTACACCTTC. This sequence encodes CASSLARIGDGYTF.

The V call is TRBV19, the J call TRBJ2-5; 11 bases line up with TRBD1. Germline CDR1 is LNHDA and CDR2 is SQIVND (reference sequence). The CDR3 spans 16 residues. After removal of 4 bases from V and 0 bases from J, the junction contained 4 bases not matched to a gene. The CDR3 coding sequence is TGTGCCAGTAGTAGAGGGACAGGGGGATACCAAGAGACCCAGTACTTC. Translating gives CASSRGTGGYQETQYF.

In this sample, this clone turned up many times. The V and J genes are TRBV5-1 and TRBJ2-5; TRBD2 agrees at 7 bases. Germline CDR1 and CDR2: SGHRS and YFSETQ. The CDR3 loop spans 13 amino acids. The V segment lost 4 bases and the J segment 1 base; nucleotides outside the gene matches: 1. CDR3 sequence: CASSPGGQETQYF. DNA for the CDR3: TGCGCCAGCAGCCCGGGGGGCCAAGAGACCCAGTACTTC. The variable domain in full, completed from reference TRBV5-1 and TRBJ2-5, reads KAGVTQTPRYLIKTRGQQVTLSCSPISGHRSVSWYQQTPGQGLQFLFEYFSETQRNKGNFPGRFSGRQFSNSRSEMNVSTLELGDSALYLCASSPGGQETQYFGPGTRLLVL.

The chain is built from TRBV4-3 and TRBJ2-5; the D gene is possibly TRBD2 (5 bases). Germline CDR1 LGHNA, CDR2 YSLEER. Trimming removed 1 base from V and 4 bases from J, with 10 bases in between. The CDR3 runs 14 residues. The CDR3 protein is CASSQGRGRETQYF. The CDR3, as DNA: TGCGCCAGCAGCCAAGGGCGCGGGCGAGAGACCCAGTACTTC.

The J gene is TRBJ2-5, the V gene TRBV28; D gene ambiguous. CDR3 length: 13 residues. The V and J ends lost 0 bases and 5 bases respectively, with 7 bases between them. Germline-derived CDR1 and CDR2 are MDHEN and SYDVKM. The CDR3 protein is CASSLWQAETQYF. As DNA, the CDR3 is TGTGCCAGCAGTTTATGGCAGGCGGAGACCCAGTACTTC. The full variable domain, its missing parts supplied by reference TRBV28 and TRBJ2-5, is DVKVTQSSRYLVKRTGEKVFLECVQDMDHENMFWYRQDPGLGLRLIYFSYDVKMKEKGDIPEGYSVSREKKERFSLILESASTNQTSMYLCASSLWQAETQYFGPGTRLLVL.

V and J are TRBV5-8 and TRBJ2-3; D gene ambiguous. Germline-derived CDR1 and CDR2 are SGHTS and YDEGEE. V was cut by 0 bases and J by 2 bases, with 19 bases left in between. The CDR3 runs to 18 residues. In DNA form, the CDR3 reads TGTGCCAGCAGCTTGGCCCCCCTGAGCGCGCCACTCACAGATACGCAGTATTTT. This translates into CASSLAPLSAPLTDTQYF.

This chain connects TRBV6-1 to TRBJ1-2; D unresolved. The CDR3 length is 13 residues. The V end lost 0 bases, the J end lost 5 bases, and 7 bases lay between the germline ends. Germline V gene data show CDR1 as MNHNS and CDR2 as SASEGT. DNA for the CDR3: TGTGCCAGCAGTGAAGCGGGGTTATATGGCTACACCTTC. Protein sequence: CASSEAGLYGYTF.